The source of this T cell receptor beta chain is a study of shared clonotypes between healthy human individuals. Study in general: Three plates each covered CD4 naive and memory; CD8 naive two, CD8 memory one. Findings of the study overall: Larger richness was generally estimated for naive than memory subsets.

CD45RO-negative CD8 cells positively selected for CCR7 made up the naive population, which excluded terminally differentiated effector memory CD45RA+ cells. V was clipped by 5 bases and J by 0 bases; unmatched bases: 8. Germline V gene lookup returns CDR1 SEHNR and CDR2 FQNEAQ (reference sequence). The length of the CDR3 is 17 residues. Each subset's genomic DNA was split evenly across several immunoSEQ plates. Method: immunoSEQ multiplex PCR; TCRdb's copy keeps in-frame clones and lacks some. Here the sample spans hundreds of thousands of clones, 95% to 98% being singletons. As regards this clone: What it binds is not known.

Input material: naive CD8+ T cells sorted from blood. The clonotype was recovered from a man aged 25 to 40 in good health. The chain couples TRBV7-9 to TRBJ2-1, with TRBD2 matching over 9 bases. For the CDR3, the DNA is TGTGCCAGCAGCACCGCCCTTAGCGGGGGCTCCTACAATGAGCAGTTCTTC. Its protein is CASSTALSGGSYNEQFF.